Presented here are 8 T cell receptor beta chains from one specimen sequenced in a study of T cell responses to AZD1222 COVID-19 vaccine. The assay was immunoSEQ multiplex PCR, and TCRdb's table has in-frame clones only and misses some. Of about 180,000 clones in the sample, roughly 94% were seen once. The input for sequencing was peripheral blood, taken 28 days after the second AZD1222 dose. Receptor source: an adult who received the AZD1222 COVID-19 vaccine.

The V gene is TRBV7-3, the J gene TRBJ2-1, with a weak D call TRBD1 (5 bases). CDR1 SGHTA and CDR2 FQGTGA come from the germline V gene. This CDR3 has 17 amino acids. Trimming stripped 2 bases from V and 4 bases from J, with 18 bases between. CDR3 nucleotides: TGTGCCAGCAGCTTATGGGGCCACAGGCCCGGATACAATGAGCAGTTCTTC. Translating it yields CASSLWGHRPGYNEQFF.

In DNA, the CDR3 is TGTGCCAGCAGTCCCCCCGGTGGGGGGACTAATGAAAAACTGTTTTTT. As protein: CASSPPGGGTNEKLFF. The genes are TRBV28 and TRBJ1-4, with a weak D call TRBD1 (5 bases). Trimming took 5 bases from V and 2 from J, leaving 15 bases between them. The CDR3 spans 16 residues. Germline values: CDR1 MDHEN, CDR2 SYDVKM. Filled out from reference TRBV28 and TRBJ1-4, the complete variable domain reads DVKVTQSSRYLVKRTGEKVFLECVQDMDHENMFWYRQDPGLGLRLIYFSYDVKMKEKGDIPEGYSVSREKKERFSLILESASTNQTSMYLCASSPPGGGTNEKLFFGSGTQLSVL.

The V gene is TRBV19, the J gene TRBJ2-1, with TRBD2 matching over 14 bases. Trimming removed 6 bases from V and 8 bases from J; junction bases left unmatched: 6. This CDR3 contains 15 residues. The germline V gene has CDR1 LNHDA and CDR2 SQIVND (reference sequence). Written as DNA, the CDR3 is TGTGCCAGTAGCTCAGGACTAGCGGGAGGAGATGAGCAGTTCTTC. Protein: CASSSGLAGGDEQFF.

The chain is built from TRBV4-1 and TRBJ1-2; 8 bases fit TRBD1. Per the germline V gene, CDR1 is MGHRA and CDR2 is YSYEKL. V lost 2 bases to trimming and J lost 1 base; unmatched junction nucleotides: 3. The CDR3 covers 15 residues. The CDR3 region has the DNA TGCGCCAGCAGCCAACCACAGGGGGGTAACTATGGCTACACCTTC. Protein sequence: CASSQPQGGNYGYTF.

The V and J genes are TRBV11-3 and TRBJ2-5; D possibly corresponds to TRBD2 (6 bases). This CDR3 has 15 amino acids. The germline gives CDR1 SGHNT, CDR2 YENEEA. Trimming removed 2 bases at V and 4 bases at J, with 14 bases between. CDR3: CASSLPRGFGETQYF. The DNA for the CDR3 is TGTGCCAGCAGCTTACCACGGGGGTTTGGAGAGACCCAGTACTTC.

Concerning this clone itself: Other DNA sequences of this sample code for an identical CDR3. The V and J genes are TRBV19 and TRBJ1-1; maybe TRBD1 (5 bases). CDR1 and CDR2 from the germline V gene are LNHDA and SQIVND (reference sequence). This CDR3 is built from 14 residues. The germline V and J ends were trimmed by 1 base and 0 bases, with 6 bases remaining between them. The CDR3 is CASSIGTLNTEAFF. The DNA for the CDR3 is TGTGCCAGTAGTATAGGGACATTGAACACTGAAGCTTTCTTT.

CDR3 loop: CASRVETGPEQFF. The CDR3 DNA is TGTGCCAGCAGAGTCGAGACGGGACCTGAGCAGTTCTTC. The chain employs TRBV13 and TRBJ2-1; the D gene could be TRBD1 or TRBD2 (5 bases each). The CDR3 runs to 13 residues. The V end was cut by 6 bases, the J end by 9 bases, with 15 bases between. Per germline, CDR1 PRHDT and CDR2 FYEKMQ (reference sequence).

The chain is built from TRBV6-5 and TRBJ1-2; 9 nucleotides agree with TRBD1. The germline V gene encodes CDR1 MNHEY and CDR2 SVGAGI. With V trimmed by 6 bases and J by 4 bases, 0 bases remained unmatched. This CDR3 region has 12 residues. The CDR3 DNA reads TGTGCCAGCAGGGACAGGGGCTATGGCTACACCTTC. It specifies CASRDRGYGYTF.